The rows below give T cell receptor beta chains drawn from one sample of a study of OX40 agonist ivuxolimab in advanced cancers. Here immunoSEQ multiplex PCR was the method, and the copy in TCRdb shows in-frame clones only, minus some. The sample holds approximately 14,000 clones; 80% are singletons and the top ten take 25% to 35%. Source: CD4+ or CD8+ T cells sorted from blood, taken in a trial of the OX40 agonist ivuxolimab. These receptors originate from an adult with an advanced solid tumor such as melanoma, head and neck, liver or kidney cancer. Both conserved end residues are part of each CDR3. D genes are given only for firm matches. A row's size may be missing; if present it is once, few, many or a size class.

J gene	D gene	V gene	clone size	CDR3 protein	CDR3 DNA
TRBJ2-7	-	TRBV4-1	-	CASSQDYGYEQYF	TGCGCCAGCAGCCAAGATTACGGGTACGAGCAGTACTTC
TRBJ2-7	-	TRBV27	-	CASSLYPTQTYEQYF	TGTGCCAGCAGTTTATACCCGACACAAACCTACGAGCAGTACTTC
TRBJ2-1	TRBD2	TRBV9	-	CASSQPGAGGTNYNEQFF	TGTGCCAGCAGCCAGCCAGGCGCGGGAGGGACGAATTACAATGAGCAGTTCTTC
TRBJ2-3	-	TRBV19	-	CASSIGFSTDTQYF	TGTGCCAGTAGTATAGGTTTTTCCACAGATACGCAGTATTTT
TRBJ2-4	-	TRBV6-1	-	CASRGRAKNIQYF	TGTGCCAGCAGAGGGAGGGCCAAAAACATTCAGTACTTC
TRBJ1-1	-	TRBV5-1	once	CASSSGTDYMNTEAFF	TGCGCCAGCAGCTCCGGGACGGACTACATGAACACTGAAGCTTTCTTT
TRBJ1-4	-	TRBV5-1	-	CASSPGGGWIDEKLFF	TGCGCCAGCAGCCCCGGTGGGGGCTGGATCGATGAAAAACTGTTTTTT
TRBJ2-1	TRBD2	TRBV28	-	CASSPPGLGRDEQFF	TGTGCCAGCAGCCCCCCGGGACTAGGCCGCGATGAGCAGTTCTTC
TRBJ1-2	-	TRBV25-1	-	CASTSGGGYGYTF	TGTGCCAGCACCTCCGGTGGTGGCTATGGCTACACCTTC
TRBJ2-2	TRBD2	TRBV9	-	CASSPAGRLNTGELFF	TGTGCCAGCAGCCCAGCGGGACGACTGAACACCGGGGAGCTGTTTTTT
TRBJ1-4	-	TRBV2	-	CASSWEPTNEKLFF	TGTGCCAGCAGTTGGGAGCCAACTAATGAAAAACTGTTTTTT
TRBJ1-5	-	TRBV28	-	CASSLLRRSNQPQHF	TGTGCCAGCAGTTTATTACGAAGGAGCAATCAGCCCCAGCATTTT
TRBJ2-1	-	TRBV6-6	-	CASSYESSYNEQFF	TGTGCCAGCAGTTATGAGAGCTCCTACAATGAGCAGTTCTTC
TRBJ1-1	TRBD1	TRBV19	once	CASRDRGTEAFF	TGTGCCAGTAGAGACAGGGGCACTGAAGCTTTCTTT
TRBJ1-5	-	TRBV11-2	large	CASSLGTGQPQHF	TGTGCCAGCAGCTTGGGGACGGGTCAGCCCCAGCATTTT
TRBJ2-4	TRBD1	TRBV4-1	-	CASSQLPGQGRWLAKNIQYF	TGCGCCAGCAGCCAGCTGCCGGGACAGGGAAGGTGGCTAGCCAAAAACATTCAGTACTTC
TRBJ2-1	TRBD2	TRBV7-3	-	CASSLLAAPYNEQFF	TGTGCCAGCAGCTTACTAGCGGCACCTTACAATGAGCAGTTCTTC
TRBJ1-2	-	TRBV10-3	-	CAISELRTGDGYGYTF	TGTGCCATCAGTGAGCTCCGGACCGGGGACGGCTATGGCTACACCTTC
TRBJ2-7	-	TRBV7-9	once	CASSLVGQGEQYF	TGTGCCAGCAGCTTAGTAGGCCAGGGCGAGCAGTACTTC
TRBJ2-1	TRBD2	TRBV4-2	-	CASSLDRTSARNEQFF	TGTGCCAGCAGCTTAGACCGGACTAGCGCCAGAAATGAGCAGTTCTTC
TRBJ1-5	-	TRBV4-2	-	CASSQEGWRGNQPQHF	TGTGCCAGCAGCCAAGAAGGCTGGCGGGGCAATCAGCCCCAGCATTTT
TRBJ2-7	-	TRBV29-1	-	CSVEDGRGDEQYF	TGCAGCGTTGAAGATGGCAGGGGGGACGAGCAGTACTTC
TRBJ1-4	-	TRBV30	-	CAWAGGPNEKLFF	TGTGCCTGGGCGGGGGGCCCTAATGAAAAACTGTTTTTT
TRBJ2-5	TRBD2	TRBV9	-	CASSAGLAGGRETQYF	TGTGCCAGCAGCGCCGGACTAGCGGGAGGAAGGGAGACCCAGTACTTC
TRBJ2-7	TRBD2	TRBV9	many	CASSGGELAGGPYEQYF	TGTGCCAGCAGTGGGGGAGAATTAGCGGGAGGGCCCTACGAGCAGTACTTC
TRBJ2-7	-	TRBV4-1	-	CASSQLFLTGPGYEQYF	TGCGCCAGCAGCCAATTATTCCTCACCGGCCCGGGGTACGAGCAGTACTTC
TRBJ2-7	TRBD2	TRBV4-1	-	CASSQAASGSSYEQYF	TGCGCCAGCAGCCAAGCCGCTAGCGGGAGCTCCTACGAGCAGTACTTC
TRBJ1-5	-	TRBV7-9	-	CASTSGGGTYQPQHF	TGTGCCAGCACCTCCGGGGGAGGGACCTATCAGCCCCAGCATTTT
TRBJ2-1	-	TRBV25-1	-	CASGGGNEQFF	TGTGCCAGCGGAGGCGGGAATGAGCAGTTCTTC
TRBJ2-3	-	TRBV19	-	CASSWGRATDTQYF	TGTGCCAGTTCCTGGGGGAGAGCCACAGATACGCAGTATTTT
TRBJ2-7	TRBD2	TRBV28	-	CASSLYAGGPYEQYF	TGTGCCAGCAGTTTATACGCGGGAGGGCCCTACGAGCAGTACTTC
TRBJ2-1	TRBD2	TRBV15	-	CATSRDPSGRDEQFF	TGTGCCACCAGCAGGGATCCTAGCGGGAGAGATGAGCAGTTCTTC
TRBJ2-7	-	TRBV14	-	CASSLGAYEQYF	TGTGCCAGCAGCCTCGGGGCCTACGAGCAGTACTTC
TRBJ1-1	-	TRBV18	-	CASSPPPHGSGAEAFF	TGTGCCAGCTCACCACCTCCTCATGGCTCCGGGGCTGAAGCTTTCTTT
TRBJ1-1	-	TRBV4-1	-	CASSQDWGTEAFF	TGCGCCAGCAGCCAAGACTGGGGGACTGAAGCTTTCTTT
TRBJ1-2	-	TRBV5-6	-	CASSLGSDYGYTF	TGTGCCAGCAGCTTGGGATCTGACTATGGCTACACCTTC
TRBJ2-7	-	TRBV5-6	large	CASRLGPYEQYF	TGTGCCAGCCGATTGGGGCCCTACGAGCAGTACTTC
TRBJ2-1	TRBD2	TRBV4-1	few	CASSLGLEIEQFF	TGCGCCAGCAGCCTGGGACTAGAGATTGAGCAGTTCTTC
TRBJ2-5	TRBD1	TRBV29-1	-	CSVEAGGEETQYF	TGCAGCGTTGAAGCAGGGGGCGAAGAGACCCAGTACTTC
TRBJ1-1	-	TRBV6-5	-	CASSPDIEAFF	TGTGCCAGCAGTCCGGACATTGAAGCTTTCTTT
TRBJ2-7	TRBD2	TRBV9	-	CASSVGLAATYEQYF	TGTGCCAGCAGCGTAGGACTAGCCGCTACCTACGAGCAGTACTTC
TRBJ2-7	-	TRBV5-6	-	CASSPAASSYEQYF	TGTGCCAGCAGCCCCGCCGCGAGCTCCTACGAGCAGTACTTC
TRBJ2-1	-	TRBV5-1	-	CASSSATSGNNEQFF	TGCGCCAGCAGCTCGGCGACTAGTGGTAACAATGAGCAGTTCTTC
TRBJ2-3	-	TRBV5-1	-	CASSPEWGRTDTQYF	TGCGCCAGCAGCCCGGAGTGGGGTCGCACAGATACGCAGTATTTT
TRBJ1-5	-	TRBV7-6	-	CASSLAGGNQPQHF	TGTGCCAGCAGCTTAGCGGGGGGCAATCAGCCCCAGCATTTT
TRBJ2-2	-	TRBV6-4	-	CASSEWLAGSTGELFF	TGTGCCAGCAGTGAATGGCTGGCAGGGTCAACCGGGGAGCTGTTTTTT
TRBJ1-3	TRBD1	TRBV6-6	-	CASSLGQGNTIYF	TGTGCCAGCAGTCTGGGACAGGGAAACACCATATATTTT
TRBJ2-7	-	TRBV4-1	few	CASSQDNFGRSSYEQYF	TGCGCCAGCAGCCAAGATAATTTTGGACGGAGCTCCTACGAGCAGTACTTC
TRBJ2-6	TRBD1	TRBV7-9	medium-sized	CASSLGTGAYVLTF	TGTGCCAGCAGCTTGGGGACAGGGGCGTACGTCCTGACTTTC
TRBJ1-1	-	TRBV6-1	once	CASSEGDTPSAFF	TGTGCCAGCAGTGAAGGGGACACCCCGTCGGCTTTCTTT
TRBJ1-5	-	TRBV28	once	CASSNRGAGQPQHF	TGTGCCAGCAGTAATCGGGGGGCTGGGCAGCCCCAGCATTTT
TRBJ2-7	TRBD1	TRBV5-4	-	CASNAGTGLHEQYF	TGTGCCAGCAACGCCGGGACAGGGCTTCACGAGCAGTACTTC
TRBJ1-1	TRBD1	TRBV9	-	CASSLGTGGLDTEAFF	TGTGCCAGCAGCTTAGGGACAGGGGGCTTGGACACTGAAGCTTTCTTT
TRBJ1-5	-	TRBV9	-	CASSVGGGDQPQHF	TGTGCCAGCAGCGTCGGAGGAGGAGATCAGCCCCAGCATTTT
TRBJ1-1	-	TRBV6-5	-	CASSYGTPGWNTEAFF	TGTGCCAGCAGTTACGGGACACCGGGTTGGAACACTGAAGCTTTCTTT
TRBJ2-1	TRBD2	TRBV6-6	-	CASSYLAGAVHEQFF	TGTGCCAGCAGTTACTTGGCGGGAGCGGTGCATGAGCAGTTCTTC
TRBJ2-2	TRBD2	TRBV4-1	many	CASSYDWTSGVAGELFF	TGCGCCAGCAGCTATGACTGGACTAGCGGGGTTGCCGGGGAGCTGTTTTTT
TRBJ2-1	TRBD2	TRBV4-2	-	CASSQGTGLAERTYNEQFF	TGTGCCAGCAGCCAAGGAACGGGACTAGCGGAGAGAACCTACAATGAGCAGTTCTTC